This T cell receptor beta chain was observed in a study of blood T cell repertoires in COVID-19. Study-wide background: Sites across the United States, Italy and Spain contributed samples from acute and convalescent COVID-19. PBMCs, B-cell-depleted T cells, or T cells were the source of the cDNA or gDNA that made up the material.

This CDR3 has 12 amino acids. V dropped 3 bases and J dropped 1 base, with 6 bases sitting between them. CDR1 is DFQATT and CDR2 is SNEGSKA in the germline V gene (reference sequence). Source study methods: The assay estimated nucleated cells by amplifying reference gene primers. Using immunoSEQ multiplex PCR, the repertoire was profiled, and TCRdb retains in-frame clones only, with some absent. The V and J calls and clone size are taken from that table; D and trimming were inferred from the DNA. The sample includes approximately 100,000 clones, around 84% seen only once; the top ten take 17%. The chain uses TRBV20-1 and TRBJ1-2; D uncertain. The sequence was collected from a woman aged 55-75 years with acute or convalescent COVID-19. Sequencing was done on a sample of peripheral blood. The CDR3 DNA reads TGCAGTGCTAGTGGAGTTAACTATGGCTACACCTTC. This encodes CSASGVNYGYTF.